The 31 T cell receptor beta chains given below trace back to one sample, sequenced in a study of prognosis after radiotherapy for stage I lung cancer. Researchers used two-round multiplex PCR to amplify TCR beta CDR3 starting from genomic DNA. The first PCR round targeted every TRBV and TRBJ gene with specific primers. TCRdb fed the multiplex PCR reads into MiXCR, producing one record per CDR3 protein. The repertoire consists of 25,000 to 30,000 distinct CDR3 sequences, with less than 40% occurring once and the leading ten covering roughly an eighth. The sequenced sample was PBMCs, obtained before or after stereotactic body radiation therapy (not recorded which). The source is a donor of 50 years or more with non-small cell lung cancer.

This clonotype appeared a single time. With a much larger clone just one base away, this may be a read error. The rearrangement links TRBV24-1 to TRBJ1-5; no reliable D call. Germline V gene sequence: CDR1 KGHDR, CDR2 SFDVKD. V lost 8 bases, J lost 8 bases, and 21 bases lay in between. The CDR3 extends over 15 amino acids. CDR3 DNA sequence: TGTGCCACCACTTACAGAGCATACAGTAGTAAGCCCCAGCATTTT. It specifies CATTYRAYSSKPQHF.

In its sample, this clonotype was seen many times. J is TRBJ2-5 and V is TRBV12-3 or TRBV12-4; 10 bases agree with TRBD2. Trimming took 7 bases from V and 5 from J; bases not matched to a gene: 10. The CDR3 spans 15 residues. The CDR3 DNA follows: TGTGCCAGCACCAGCAGCGGGAGGGAGGTTGAGACCCAGTACTTC. Translated, it gives CASTSSGREVETQYF.

With respect to this clonotype: This likely stems from a read error, as it lies one base from a far larger clone. Here the CDR3 reads CASSYCPGGPTGELFF. CDR3 sequence (DNA): TGTGCCAGCAGTTACTGTCCGGGGGGGCCTACCGGGGAGCTGTTTTTT. This rearrangement joins TRBV6-6 to TRBJ2-2, with 8 bases lining up with TRBD2. CDR1 and CDR2 from the germline V gene are MNHNY and SVGAGI (reference sequence). The CDR3 extends over 16 amino acids. With V trimmed by 1 base and J by 5 bases, 6 bases remained unmatched.

In this sample, this clonotype turned up many times. The rearrangement joins TRBV4-1 to TRBJ1-2; D is perhaps TRBD1 (6 bases). Germline V lookup: CDR1 MGHRA, CDR2 YSYEKL. With 0 bases removed from V and 6 bases from J, the gap between germline ends came to 14 bases. The CDR3 length is 15 residues. The CDR3 sequence is CASSQDRGGTDGYTF. DNA for the CDR3: TGCGCCAGCAGCCAAGATCGAGGGGGGACTGATGGCTACACCTTC.

Details on this clonotype: Likely a read error: the CDR3 ends without its conserved phenylalanine or tryptophan. The chain has TRBV24-1 and TRBJ1-2; D is perhaps TRBD1 (6 bases). CDR1 and CDR2 from the germline V gene are KGHDR and SFDVKD. CDR3 length: 16 amino acids. The CDR3 DNA is TGTCCCACCAGTGAGGGAGGGACAACAGCTAACTATGGCTACACCCTC. Its translation is CPTSEGGTTANYGYTL.

This clonotype was detected many times. V gene TRBV4-2 combines with J gene TRBJ2-2; 10 positions match TRBD1. With V trimmed by 0 bases and J by 6 bases, 16 bases remained unmatched. The CDR3 is made up of 20 amino acids. From germline, CDR1 is LGHNA and CDR2 YNFKEQ. Here the CDR3 reads CASSQDRLSWGQGLSGELFF. The DNA of the CDR3 is TGTGCCAGCAGCCAAGATCGGTTAAGTTGGGGACAGGGGTTATCCGGGGAGCTGTTTTTT.

The sample holds many counts of this clonotype. The V and J genes are TRBV6-2 or TRBV6-3 and TRBJ2-7, with TRBD1 identical over 7 bases. This CDR3 spans 11 amino acids. Germline V gene sequence: CDR1 MNHEY, CDR2 SVGEGT. CDR3 amino acids: CATGQNYEQYF. The CDR3 nucleotides are TGTGCGACGGGACAGAACTACGAGCAGTACTTC.

With respect to this clonotype: Only one base separates this from a far larger clonotype, so it likely reflects a read error. V and J are TRBV6-1 and TRBJ2-1; 8 nucleotides line up with TRBD2. V trimming: 3 bases; J trimming: 4 bases; junction bases outside the gene matches: 5. Germline V gene sequence: CDR1 MNHNS, CDR2 SASEGT. The CDR3 is made up of 15 amino acids. The CDR3 loop is CASSDLGGAYNEQFF. The CDR3 DNA reads as TGTGCCAGCAGTGACCTCGGGGGGGCGTACAATGAGCAGTTCTTC.

This clonotype was detected ten times or more. V is TRBV28 and J is TRBJ2-2, with TRBD1 matching 8 bases. V lost 8 bases and J lost 4; bases outside the gene matches: 6. The CDR3 contains 14 residues. Germline CDR1 and CDR2: MDHEN and SYDVKM. CDR3 sequence (DNA): TGTGCCAGCCAGACAGGGGAGTTCACCGGGGAGCTGTTTTTT. It codes for CASQTGEFTGELFF.

This clonotype has at least ten counts. The chain couples TRBV12-3 or TRBV12-4 to TRBJ2-1; TRBD2 matches at 14 bases. J lost 6 bases, V lost 6 bases, and 4 bases had no gene match. There are 15 residues in the CDR3. The CDR3 loop reads CASRTSGRASNEQFF. As DNA, the CDR3 is TGTGCCAGCAGGACTAGCGGGAGGGCCTCCAATGAGCAGTTCTTC.

This clonotype was seen many times. V gene TRBV28 combines with J gene TRBJ2-5; no reliable D call. Germline lookup yields CDR1 MDHEN and CDR2 SYDVKM. The CDR3 covers 17 residues. Trimming stripped 6 bases from V and 1 base from J, with 21 bases between. The CDR3 reads CASSILAETGLQETQYF. CDR3 DNA sequence: TGTGCCAGCAGCATCCTGGCCGAAACCGGCCTCCAAGAGACCCAGTACTTC.

This clonotype was seen ten or more times. This chain joins TRBV11-2 and TRBJ1-1, with D uncertain. The germline gives CDR1 SGHAT, CDR2 FQNNGV. V was clipped by 2 bases and J by 6 bases, with 10 bases between them. This CDR3 spans 13 amino acids. The CDR3 is CASSLTGWAEAFF. The CDR3 DNA reads as TGTGCCAGCAGCTTAACGGGGTGGGCTGAAGCTTTCTTT.

V usage is TRBV11-2 and J usage is TRBJ1-6; no clear D gene. Trimming stripped 1 base from V and 9 bases from J, with 22 bases between. This CDR3 comprises 18 residues. Germline CDR1 and CDR2: SGHAT and FQNNGV. In nucleotides, the CDR3 is TGTGCCAGCAGCTTAGTGGGTTGGAGGCGTCGAGGTCTTTCACCCCTCCACTTT. It translates to CASSLVGWRRRGLSPLHF.

The chain couples TRBV7-9 to TRBJ1-2; D is unresolved. In germline, CDR1 is SEHNR, CDR2 FQNEAQ (reference sequence). The CDR3 is made up of 15 amino acids. The V end was cut by 6 bases, the J end by 6 bases, with 20 bases between. CDR3 in amino acids: CASSRIQGASDGYTF. As DNA, the CDR3 is TGTGCCAGCAGTCGCATTCAAGGCGCCTCCGATGGCTACACCTTC.

This clonotype was detected ten times or more. V and J are TRBV28 and TRBJ1-5; D is uncertain. CDR1 and CDR2 (germline): MDHEN, SYDVKM. This CDR3 comprises 13 residues. Trimming removed 2 bases from V and 0 bases from J, with 2 bases in between. CDR3 residues: CASSLLSNQPQHF. The CDR3 nucleotides are TGTGCCAGCAGTTTACTTAGCAATCAGCCCCAGCATTTT.

This clonotype has a count of ten or more. The chain combines TRBV7-8 with TRBJ2-1; D uncertain. CDR1 SGHVS and CDR2 FQNEAQ come from the germline V gene. Trimming pared 1 base from V and 6 bases from J, leaving 13 bases between. The CDR3 is 15 residues long. The CDR3 spells CASSLEPPRVNEQFF. The CDR3 DNA reads as TGTGCCAGCAGCTTAGAACCCCCCCGAGTCAATGAGCAGTTCTTC.

To note about this clonotype: A much larger clone lies one base from this, so it may be a read error. This chain connects TRBV12-3 or TRBV12-4 to TRBJ2-4; TRBD2 aligns across 8 bases. The CDR3 totals 14 residues. V trimming: 5 bases; J trimming: 8 bases; junction bases outside the gene matches: 8. This chain's CDR3 is CASSLRGGDDIQYF. The DNA of the CDR3 is TGTGCCAGCAGTCTACGGGGGGGAGATGACATTCAGTACTTC.

Judged by abundance, this clonotype is medium-sized. The chain recombines TRBV11-2 with TRBJ1-2; no firm D call. V lost 5 bases, J lost 4 bases, and 11 bases lay in between. The CDR3 totals 13 residues. In germline, CDR1 is SGHAT, CDR2 FQNNGV. Here the CDR3 DNA reads TGTGCCAGCAGCCCCTGGGGTACCTATGGCTACACCTTC. It codes for CASSPWGTYGYTF.

Concerning this clonotype: It differs at one base from a far larger clone, so likely a read error. The chain couples TRBV6-9 to TRBJ1-3; no reliable D call. The CDR3 is made up of 14 amino acids. V was shortened by 3 bases and J by 4 bases, with 10 bases between the two germline ends. Germline V CDR1 and CDR2: MNHGY, SVAAGI. Here the CDR3 DNA reads TGTGCCAGCAGTTACTTGAACGGCGGAAACACCATATATTTT. Protein product: CASSYLNGGNTIYF.

In this sample, this clonotype turned up a few times. This chain links TRBV11-2 with TRBJ2-2, with no clear D. Trimming pared 2 bases from V and 1 base from J, leaving 8 bases between. This CDR3 contains 15 residues. Germline CDR1 and CDR2: SGHAT and FQNNGV. CDR3 protein: CASSLLAGNTGELFF. The CDR3 DNA is TGTGCCAGCAGCTTACTCGCCGGGAACACCGGGGAGCTGTTTTTT. Using reference TRBV11-2 and TRBJ2-2 for the parts outside the CDR3, the full variable domain is EAGVAQSPRYKIIEKRQSVAFWCNPISGHATLYWYQQILGQGPKLLIQFQNNGVVDDSQLPKDRFSAERLKGVDSTLKIQPAKLEDSAVYLCASSLLAGNTGELFFGEGSRLTVL.

A remark on this clonotype: A single base separates this from a much larger clone, so it may be a read error. This rearrangement joins TRBV6-1 to TRBJ2-2, with D possibly being TRBD1 (6 bases). The germline CDR1 and CDR2 sequences are MNHNS and SASEGT. The CDR3 runs to 12 residues. The CDR3 DNA reads TGTGCCAGTCAGGGGAGCACCGGGGATCTGTTTTTT. Residues: CASQGSTGDLFF.

In this sample, this clonotype turned up many times. J is TRBJ2-1 and V is TRBV12-3 or TRBV12-4; possibly TRBD1 or TRBD2 for D (5 bases each). The V and J ends lost 2 bases and 4 bases respectively, with 12 bases between them. There are 15 residues in the CDR3. In nucleotides, the CDR3 is TGTGCCAGCAGTTTACCGGGACGCGGTTACAATGAGCAGTTCTTC. This translates into CASSLPGRGYNEQFF.

This clonotype was seen at least ten times. The chain has TRBV6-5 and TRBJ2-5; D gene unclear. This CDR3 contains 14 residues. From germline, CDR1 is MNHEY and CDR2 SVGAGI. Deletions cut 0 bases from V and 4 bases from J, with 9 bases between. In DNA form, the CDR3 reads TGTGCCAGCAGTTACTCCTTTTCTGGAGAGACCCAGTACTTC. It translates to CASSYSFSGETQYF.

This clonotype was found many times. V is TRBV12-3 or TRBV12-4 and J is TRBJ1-5; D might be TRBD1 (5 bases). The CDR3 sequence is 15 residues long. V gave up 4 bases and J gave up 0 bases, with 10 bases separating them. The CDR3, as DNA: TGTGCCAGCAGTTGGGGCAGAATTAGCAATCAGCCCCAGCATTTT. Translated: CASSWGRISNQPQHF.

Of note for this clonotype: The likely explanation is a read error, given a far larger clone one base away. The chain links TRBV6-4 to TRBJ2-3, with 9 bases matching TRBD2. From germline, CDR1 is MRHNA and CDR2 SNTAGT. V trimming: 4 bases; J trimming: 2 bases; junction bases outside the gene matches: 10. CDR3 length: 17 amino acids. The CDR3 is CASSGPASGVFTDTQYF. The CDR3 region has the DNA TGTGCCAGCAGTGGGCCCGCTAGCGGGGTGTTCACAGATACGCAGTATTTT.

There are many counts of this clonotype. The chain employs TRBV20-1 and TRBJ1-1, with 7 bases lining up with TRBD1. The CDR3 runs to 13 residues. The germline CDR1 and CDR2 sequences are DFQATT and SNEGSKA (reference sequence). V shed 7 bases and J 5 bases; nucleotides not matched to a gene: 10. The CDR3 loop reads CSVEGALGTEAFF. DNA of the CDR3: TGCAGTGTTGAGGGGGCGTTAGGGACTGAAGCTTTCTTT.

J is TRBJ1-2 and V is TRBV15, with unresolved D. Germline V gives CDR1 LNHNV, CDR2 YYDKDF (reference sequence). Trimming cost V 5 bases and J 8 bases, with 18 bases left between them. The CDR3 totals 14 residues. CDR3 sequence: CATSDHSGNGGYTF. The CDR3 DNA is TGTGCCACCAGCGACCACAGTGGAAACGGCGGCTACACCTTC.

This clonotype was seen ten or more times. The chain recombines TRBV4-2 with TRBJ2-5, with 9 bases matching TRBD2. CDR1 is LGHNA, CDR2 YNFKEQ, per germline. The junction had 12 bases not matched to a gene; V was cut back by 0 bases and J by 4 bases. The CDR3 is 18 residues long. Here the CDR3 reads CASSQELDGRGGPETQYF. The DNA for the CDR3 is TGTGCCAGCAGCCAAGAGTTGGATGGGCGGGGGGGCCCAGAGACCCAGTACTTC.

The rearrangement uses TRBV11-2 and TRBJ1-3; no clear D. This CDR3 comprises 15 residues. Germline-derived CDR1 and CDR2 are SGHAT and FQNNGV. V lost 1 base to trimming and J lost 2 bases, with 9 bases between them. CDR3 amino acids: CASSLGSYTGNTIYF. CDR3 coding DNA: TGTGCCAGCAGCTTAGGCTCTTACACTGGAAACACCATATATTTT.

Concerning this clonotype: A clone one base away is much larger, so this may be a read error. The chain carries TRBV5-4 and TRBJ2-3; D unresolved. The CDR3 sequence is 10 residues long. Trimming pared 9 bases from V and 5 bases from J, leaving 7 bases between. Germline V lookup: CDR1 SGHNT, CDR2 YYREEE (reference sequence). DNA for the CDR3: TGTGCCACACCTCTAGATACGCAGTATTTT. Its translation is CATPLDTQYF.

In its sample, this clonotype was seen a few times. The chain employs TRBV7-2 and TRBJ2-7, with D possibly being TRBD1 (5 bases). This CDR3 has 15 residues. The V gene lost 1 base and the J gene lost 5 bases, with 15 bases spanning the gap. Germline V lookup: CDR1 SGHTA, CDR2 FQGNSA. CDR3 in DNA: TGTGCCAGCAGCTTAGACCCAGGGTTTTATGACGAGCAGTACTTC. Amino acid sequence: CASSLDPGFYDEQYF.